Listed below are T cell receptor beta chains from one sample, sequenced in a study of response to subunit inactivated influenza vaccine. In TCRdb, the RT-PCR reads were re-called with MiXCR into one record per CDR3 protein. The repertoire holds hundreds of thousands of distinct CDR3 sequences, with around 18% as singletons. The sequencing used PBMCs from blood, collected 4 to 6 days after vaccination. Every receptor here comes from a man aged 50 to 60 who received an inactivated influenza vaccine. Each CDR3 is given without its conserved first and last residue. Each record gives: J gene, V gene, CDR3 protein.

>TRBJ2-7|TRBV5-6
ASERRDGHYEQY
>TRBJ2-7|TRBV6-5
ASSYLQGRGYEQY
>TRBJ2-1|TRBV12-3/TRBV12-4
ASRDFNEQF
>TRBJ1-1|TRBV20-1
SATQGANTEAF
>TRBJ2-7|TRBV4-2
ASSQGGRHSYEQY
>TRBJ2-7|TRBV28
ASSPYPTSGLSYEQY
>TRBJ2-6|TRBV19
ASRQAGANVLT
>TRBJ2-1|TRBV29-1
SVEGTSGWSSYNEQF
>TRBJ2-5|TRBV7-2
ASSTYKGGQETQY
>TRBJ2-7|TRBV15
ATSRVWGPDLSYEQY
>TRBJ2-2|TRBV5-6
ASSLFETSNTGELF
>TRBJ2-1|TRBV7-9
ASSKTGQGPNNEQF
>TRBJ2-1|TRBV5-1
ASSLRDGVYNEQF
>TRBJ2-5|TRBV5-5
ASSLSGAPGETQY
>TRBJ1-5|TRBV6-1
ASSEASGGHQPQH
>TRBJ2-5|TRBV11-2
ASSLDRGVFMGETQY
>TRBJ2-3|TRBV18
ASSPSRTDTQY
>TRBJ2-1|TRBV20-1
SARDLTSGSPISYNEQF
>TRBJ2-3|TRBV2
ASSLLDGSTDTQY
>TRBJ2-2|TRBV7-6
ASSLELPGELF
>TRBJ2-3|TRBV15
ATSRGTGGAGLAGITDTQY
>TRBJ2-7|TRBV3-1
ASSQDTWQGPSSYEQY
>TRBJ2-2|TRBV4-1
ASSQTPLGTGELF
>TRBJ1-2|TRBV12-3/TRBV12-4
ASSLIGGASYGYT
>TRBJ1-5|TRBV12-3/TRBV12-4
ASSFPGHQPQH
>TRBJ2-7|TRBV20-1
SGTGVRTSYEQY
>TRBJ2-2|TRBV5-1
ASSLGEITGELF
>TRBJ2-7|TRBV7-9
ASSQRGTSSYEQY
>TRBJ2-1|TRBV5-1
ASSLARTSGSGEQF
>TRBJ1-1|TRBV6-5
ASSYGAGRDTEAF
>TRBJ2-1|TRBV7-2
ASTNPMSDEQF
>TRBJ1-5|TRBV7-2
ASSLQLSNQPQH
>TRBJ2-4|TRBV7-2
ASSLEGLAGLVQY
>TRBJ2-7|TRBV6-1
ASSGTLSSYEQY
>TRBJ2-7|TRBV27
ASSFSGRDEQY
>TRBJ2-1|TRBV7-9
ATSGGKSYNEQF
>TRBJ2-1|TRBV29-1
SAGLAGFEQF
>TRBJ2-4|TRBV12-3/TRBV12-4
ASKNNEGKNIQY
>TRBJ1-1|TRBV7-2
ASSSSLNTEAF
>TRBJ2-7|TRBV4-3
ASSQGGGGAYEQY
>TRBJ2-3|TRBV11-2
ASRLLEPLRGNRSPTDTQY
>TRBJ2-5|TRBV7-2
ASSLALTGGLGATQY